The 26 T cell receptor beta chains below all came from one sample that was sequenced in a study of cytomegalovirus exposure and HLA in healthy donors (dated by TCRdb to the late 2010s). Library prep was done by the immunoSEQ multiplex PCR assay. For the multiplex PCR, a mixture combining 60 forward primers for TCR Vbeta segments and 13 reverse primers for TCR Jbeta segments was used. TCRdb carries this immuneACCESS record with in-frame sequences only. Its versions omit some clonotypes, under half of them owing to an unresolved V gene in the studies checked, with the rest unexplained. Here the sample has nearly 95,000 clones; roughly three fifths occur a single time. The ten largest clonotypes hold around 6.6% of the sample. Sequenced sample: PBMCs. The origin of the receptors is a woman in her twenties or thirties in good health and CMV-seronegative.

CDR3 nucleotides: TGTGCCAGTAGGGAACGGGACTCCATTTCCTATGGCTACACCTTC. This codes for CASRERDSISYGYTF. The chain carries TRBV19 and TRBJ1-2; TRBD1 is a possible D gene (5 bases). Germline-derived CDR1 and CDR2 are LNHDA and SQIVND (reference sequence). V shed 6 bases and J shed 4 bases, with 18 bases lying between them. This CDR3 is built from 15 residues.

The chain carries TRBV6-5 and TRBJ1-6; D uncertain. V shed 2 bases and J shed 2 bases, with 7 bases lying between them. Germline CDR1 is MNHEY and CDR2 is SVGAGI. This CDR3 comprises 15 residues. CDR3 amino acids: CASSYLAAYNSPLHF. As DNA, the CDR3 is TGTGCCAGCAGTTACCTGGCAGCCTATAATTCACCCCTCCACTTT.

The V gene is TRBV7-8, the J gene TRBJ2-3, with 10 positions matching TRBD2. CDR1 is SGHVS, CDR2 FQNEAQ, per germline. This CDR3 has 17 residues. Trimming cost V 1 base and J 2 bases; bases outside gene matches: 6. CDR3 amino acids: CASSLVLAGASTDTQYF. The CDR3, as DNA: TGTGCCAGCAGCTTAGTTCTAGCGGGGGCTTCCACAGATACGCAGTATTTT. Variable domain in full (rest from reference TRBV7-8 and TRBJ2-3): GAGVSQSPRYKVAKRGQDVALRCDPISGHVSLFWYQQALGQGPEFLTYFQNEAQLDKSGLPSDRFFAERPEGSVSTLKIQRTQQEDSAVYLCASSLVLAGASTDTQYFGPGTRLTVL.

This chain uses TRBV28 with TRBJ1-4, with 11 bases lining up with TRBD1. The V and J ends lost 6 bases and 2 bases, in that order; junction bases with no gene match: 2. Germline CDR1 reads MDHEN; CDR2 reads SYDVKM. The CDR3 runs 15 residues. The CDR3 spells CASRRTGGTNEKLFF. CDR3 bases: TGTGCCAGCAGGCGGACAGGGGGCACTAATGAAAAACTGTTTTTT.

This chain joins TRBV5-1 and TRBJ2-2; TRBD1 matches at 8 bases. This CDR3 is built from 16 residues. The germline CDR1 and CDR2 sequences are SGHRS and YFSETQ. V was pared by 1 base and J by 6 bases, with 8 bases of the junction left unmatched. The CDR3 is CASSLRTGSSAGELFF. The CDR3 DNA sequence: TGCGCCAGCAGCTTGAGGACAGGGTCAAGCGCCGGGGAGCTGTTTTTT.

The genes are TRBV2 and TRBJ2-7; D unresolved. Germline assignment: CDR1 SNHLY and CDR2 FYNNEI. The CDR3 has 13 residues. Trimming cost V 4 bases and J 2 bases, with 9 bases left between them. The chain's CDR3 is CASSGVVAYEQYF. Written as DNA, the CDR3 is TGTGCCAGCAGTGGTGTCGTTGCCTACGAGCAGTACTTC.

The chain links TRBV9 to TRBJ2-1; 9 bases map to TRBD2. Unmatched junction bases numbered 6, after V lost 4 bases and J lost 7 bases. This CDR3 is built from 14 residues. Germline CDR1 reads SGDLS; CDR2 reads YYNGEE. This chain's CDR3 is CASSYSGRGNEQFF. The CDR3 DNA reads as TGTGCCAGCAGCTATAGCGGGAGAGGGAATGAGCAGTTCTTC.

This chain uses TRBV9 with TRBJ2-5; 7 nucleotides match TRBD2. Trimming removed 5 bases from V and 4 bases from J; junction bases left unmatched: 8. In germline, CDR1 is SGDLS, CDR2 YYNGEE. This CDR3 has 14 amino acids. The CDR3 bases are TGTGCCAGCAGTCACTCGGGGGGAGGAGAGACCCAGTACTTC. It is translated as CASSHSGGGETQYF.

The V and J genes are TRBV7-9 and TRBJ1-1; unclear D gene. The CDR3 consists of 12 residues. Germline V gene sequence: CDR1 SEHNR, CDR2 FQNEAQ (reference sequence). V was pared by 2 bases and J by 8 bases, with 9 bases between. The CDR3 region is CASSLPGIEAFF. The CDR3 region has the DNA TGTGCCAGCAGCTTACCGGGAATAGAAGCTTTCTTT. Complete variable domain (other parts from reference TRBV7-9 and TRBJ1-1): DTGVSQNPRHKITKRGQNVTFRCDPISEHNRLYWYRQTLGQGPEFLTYFQNEAQLEKSRLLSDRFSAERPKGSFSTLEIQRTEQGDSAMYLCASSLPGIEAFFGQGTRLTVV.

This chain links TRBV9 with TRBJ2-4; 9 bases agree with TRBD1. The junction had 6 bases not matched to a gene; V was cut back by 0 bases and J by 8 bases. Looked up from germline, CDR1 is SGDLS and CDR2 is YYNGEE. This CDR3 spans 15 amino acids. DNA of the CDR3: TGTGCCAGCAGCGTAGGTATACAGGGGGCGGACATTCAGTACTTC. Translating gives CASSVGIQGADIQYF.

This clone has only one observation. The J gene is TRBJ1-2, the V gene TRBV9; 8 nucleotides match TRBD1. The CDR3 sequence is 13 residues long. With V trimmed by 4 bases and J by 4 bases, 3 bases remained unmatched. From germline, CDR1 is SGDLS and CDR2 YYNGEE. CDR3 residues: CASSLQGVYGYTF. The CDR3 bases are TGTGCCAGCAGCTTACAGGGGGTCTATGGCTACACCTTC.

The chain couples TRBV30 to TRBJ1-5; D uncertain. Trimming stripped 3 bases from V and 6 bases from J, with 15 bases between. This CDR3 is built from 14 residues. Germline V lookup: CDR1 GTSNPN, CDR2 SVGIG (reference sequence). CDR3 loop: CAWSPGQSSQPQHF. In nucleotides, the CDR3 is TGTGCCTGGAGCCCAGGTCAGAGTAGTCAGCCCCAGCATTTT.

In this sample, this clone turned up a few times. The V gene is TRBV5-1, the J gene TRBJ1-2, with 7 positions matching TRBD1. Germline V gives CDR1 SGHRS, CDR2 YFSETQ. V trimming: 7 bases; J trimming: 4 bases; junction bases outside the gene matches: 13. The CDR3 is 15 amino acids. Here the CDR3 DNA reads TGCGCCAGCTCCTTAAGACAGGGCTCTACCTATGGCTACACCTTC. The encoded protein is CASSLRQGSTYGYTF.

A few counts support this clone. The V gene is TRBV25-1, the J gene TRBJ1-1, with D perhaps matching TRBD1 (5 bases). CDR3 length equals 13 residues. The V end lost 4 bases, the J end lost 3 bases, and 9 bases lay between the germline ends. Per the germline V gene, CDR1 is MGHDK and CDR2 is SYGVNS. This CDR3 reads CASSARVHTEAFF. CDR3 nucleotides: TGTGCCAGCAGTGCCAGGGTGCACACTGAAGCTTTCTTT.

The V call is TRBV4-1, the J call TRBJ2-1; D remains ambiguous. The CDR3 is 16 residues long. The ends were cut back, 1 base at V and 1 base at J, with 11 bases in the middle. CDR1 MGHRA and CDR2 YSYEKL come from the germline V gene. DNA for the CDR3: TGCGCCAGCAGCCAAGTGAACCTAGTGTCCTACAATGAGCAGTTCTTC. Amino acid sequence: CASSQVNLVSYNEQFF.

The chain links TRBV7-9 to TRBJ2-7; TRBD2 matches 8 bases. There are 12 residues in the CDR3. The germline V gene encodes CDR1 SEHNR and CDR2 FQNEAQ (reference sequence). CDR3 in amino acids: CSLGRGASEQYF. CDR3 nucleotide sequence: TGTTCCCTTGGGCGGGGGGCGAGCGAGCAGTACTTC.

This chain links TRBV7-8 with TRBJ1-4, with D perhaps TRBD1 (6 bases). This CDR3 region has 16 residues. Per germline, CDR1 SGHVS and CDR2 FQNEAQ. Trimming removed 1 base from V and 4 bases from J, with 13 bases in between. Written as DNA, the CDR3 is TGTGCCAGCAGCTTAGATGGGGGCGCGGGTAATGAAAAACTGTTTTTT. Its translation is CASSLDGGAGNEKLFF.

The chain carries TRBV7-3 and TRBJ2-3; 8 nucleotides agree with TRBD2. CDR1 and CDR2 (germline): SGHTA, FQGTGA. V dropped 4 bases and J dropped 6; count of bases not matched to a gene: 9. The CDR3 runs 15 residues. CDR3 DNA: TGTGCCAGCAGCTCAGATTTGGCGGGGGGTGATACGCAGTATTTT. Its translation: CASSSDLAGGDTQYF.

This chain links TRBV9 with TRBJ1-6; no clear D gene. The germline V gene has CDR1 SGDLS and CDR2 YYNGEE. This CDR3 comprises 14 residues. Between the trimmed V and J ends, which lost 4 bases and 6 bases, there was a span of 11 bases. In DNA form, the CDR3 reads TGTGCCAGCAGCATAGCTTGGAGTAATTCACCCCTCCACTTT. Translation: CASSIAWSNSPLHF.

The CDR3 region is CASGQGYEKLFF. DNA of the CDR3: TGTGCCAGCGGACAGGGGTACGAAAAACTGTTTTTT. The chain joins TRBV7-9 to TRBJ1-4; TRBD1 aligns across 9 bases. Germline CDR1 is SEHNR and CDR2 is FQNEAQ (reference sequence). The V and J ends lost 8 bases and 8 bases, in that order; junction bases with no gene match: 3. CDR3 length equals 12 residues.

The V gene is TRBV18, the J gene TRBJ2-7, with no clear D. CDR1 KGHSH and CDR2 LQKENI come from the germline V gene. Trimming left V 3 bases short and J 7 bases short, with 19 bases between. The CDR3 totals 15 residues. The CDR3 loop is CASSPTMIEQKEQYF. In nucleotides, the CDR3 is TGTGCCAGCTCACCTACCATGATAGAACAGAAAGAGCAGTACTTC.

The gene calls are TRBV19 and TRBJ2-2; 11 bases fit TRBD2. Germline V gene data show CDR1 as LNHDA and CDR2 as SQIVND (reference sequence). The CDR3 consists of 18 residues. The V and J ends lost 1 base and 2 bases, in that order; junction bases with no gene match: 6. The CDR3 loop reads CASSIVGLAGGNTGELFF. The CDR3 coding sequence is TGTGCCAGTAGTATAGTAGGGCTAGCGGGGGGAAACACCGGGGAGCTGTTTTTT. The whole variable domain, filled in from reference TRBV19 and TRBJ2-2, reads DGGITQSPKYLFRKEGQNVTLSCEQNLNHDAMYWYRQDPGQGLRLIYYSQIVNDFQKGDIAEGYSVSREKKESFPLTVTSAQKNPTAFYLCASSIVGLAGGNTGELFFGEGSRLTVL.

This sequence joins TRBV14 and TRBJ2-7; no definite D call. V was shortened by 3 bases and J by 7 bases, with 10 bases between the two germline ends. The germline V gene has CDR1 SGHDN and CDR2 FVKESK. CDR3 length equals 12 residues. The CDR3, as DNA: TGTGCCAGCAGCCACCCTGCAGGAGAGCAGTACTTC. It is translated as CASSHPAGEQYF. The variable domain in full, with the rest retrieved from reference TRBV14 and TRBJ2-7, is EAGVTQFPSHSVIEKGQTVTLRCDPISGHDNLYWYRRVMGKEIKFLLHFVKESKQDESGMPNNRFLAERTGGTYSTLKVQPAELEDSGVYFCASSHPAGEQYFGPGTRLTVT.

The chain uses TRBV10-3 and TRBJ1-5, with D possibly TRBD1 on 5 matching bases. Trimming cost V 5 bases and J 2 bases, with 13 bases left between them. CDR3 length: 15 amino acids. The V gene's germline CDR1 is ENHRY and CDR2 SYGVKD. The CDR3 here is CAISKGDFGNQPQHF. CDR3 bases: TGTGCCATCAGTAAAGGGGACTTCGGCAATCAGCCCCAGCATTTT.

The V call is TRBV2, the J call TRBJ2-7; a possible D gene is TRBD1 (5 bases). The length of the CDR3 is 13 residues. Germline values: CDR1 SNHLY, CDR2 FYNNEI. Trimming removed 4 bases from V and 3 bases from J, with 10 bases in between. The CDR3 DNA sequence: TGTGCCAGCAGTGCAGGGCCGGGCTACGAGCAGTACTTC. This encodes CASSAGPGYEQYF.

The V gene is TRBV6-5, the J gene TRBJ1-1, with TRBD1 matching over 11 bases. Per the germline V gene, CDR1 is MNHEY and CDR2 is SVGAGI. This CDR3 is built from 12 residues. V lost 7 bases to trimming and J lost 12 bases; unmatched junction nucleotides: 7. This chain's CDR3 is CASITGQGATFF. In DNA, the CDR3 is TGTGCCAGCATTACTGGACAGGGGGCAACTTTCTTT.